This paragraph reports one T cell receptor beta chain. Its antigen is undetermined. V was trimmed by 5 bases and J by 11 bases, leaving 16 bases between them. From germline, CDR1 is MNHNS and CDR2 SASEGT. The CDR3 contains 13 residues. This entry comes from a study of T cell repertoires in cytomegalovirus infection. The overall study: As its CMV epitopes, the study selected recently identified HLA-C-restricted and well-studied HLA-B-restricted targets. Public signatures in TCR beta pointed to CMV infection and matching HLA type.

TCRdb fed the reads into MiXCR, producing one record per CDR3 protein. This table has around 430,000 distinct CDR3 sequences, approximately 40% appearing once. Study-level findings and limits: Across the ex vivo response, the dominant clonotypes were HLA-C-restricted CMV-specific TCR beta clonotypes. Summed frequency of shared TCR beta families picked out CMV carriers who also had the relevant HLA.

This specimen was cultured PBMCs, taken from culture after CMV antigen stimulation. This clonotype was sampled from a human donor in good health (CMV status not recorded). Some clones in this sample may be carry-over from other donors' samples. J is TRBJ1-5 and V is TRBV6-1; no definite D call. The CDR3 nucleotides read TGTGCCAGCAGTTCGGGATTTGGATCGGCCCAGCATTTT. Its protein product is CASSSGFGSAQHF.